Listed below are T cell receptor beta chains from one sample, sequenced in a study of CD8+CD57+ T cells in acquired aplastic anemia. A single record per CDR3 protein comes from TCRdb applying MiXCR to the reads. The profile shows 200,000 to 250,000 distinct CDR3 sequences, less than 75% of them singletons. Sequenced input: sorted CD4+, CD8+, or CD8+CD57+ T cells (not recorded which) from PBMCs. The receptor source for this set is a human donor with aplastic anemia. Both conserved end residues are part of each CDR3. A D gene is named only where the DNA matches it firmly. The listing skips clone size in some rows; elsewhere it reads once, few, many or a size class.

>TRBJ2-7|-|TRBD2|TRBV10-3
CAISSSGGRSYEQYF
TGTGCCATCAGTTCTAGCGGGGGCCGCTCCTACGAGCAGTACTTC
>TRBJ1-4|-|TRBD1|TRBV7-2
CASSTRQGNEKLFF
TGTGCCAGCAGCACTCGACAGGGTAATGAAAAACTGTTTTTT
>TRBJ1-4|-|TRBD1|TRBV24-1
CATSVSGGPVVYNEKLFF
TGTGCCACCAGCGTTTCAGGGGGCCCAGTCGTCTATAATGAAAAACTGTTTTTT
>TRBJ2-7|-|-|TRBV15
CATSRPTGEQYF
TGTGCCACCAGCAGACCTACAGGCGAGCAGTACTTC
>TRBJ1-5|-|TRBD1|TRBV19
CATEIPGQPHQPQHF
TGTGCCACCGAAATACCGGGACAGCCACATCAGCCCCAGCATTTT
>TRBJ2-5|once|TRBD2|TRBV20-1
CSARPTSGRQETQYF
TGCAGTGCTAGACCGACTAGCGGGAGACAAGAGACCCAGTACTTC
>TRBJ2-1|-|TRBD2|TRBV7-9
CASRLGLATRNGYNEQFF
TGTGCCAGCAGATTGGGACTAGCGACACGGAATGGCTACAATGAGCAGTTCTTC
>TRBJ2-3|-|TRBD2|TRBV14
CASSATSGRARSTDTQYF
TGTGCCAGCAGCGCCACTAGCGGGAGGGCCCGGAGCACAGATACGCAGTATTTT
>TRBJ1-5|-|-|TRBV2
CASSDVGYGQPQHF
TGTGCCAGCAGTGACGTGGGGTACGGTCAGCCCCAGCATTTT
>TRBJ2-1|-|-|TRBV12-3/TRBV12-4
CASSLNPGNEQLF
TGTGCCAGCAGTTTGAACCCCGGCAATGAGCAACTCTTC
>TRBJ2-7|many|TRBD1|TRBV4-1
CASSPDRVEQYF
TGCGCCAGCAGCCCAGACAGGGTCGAGCAGTACTTC
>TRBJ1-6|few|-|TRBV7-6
CASSFEEINSPLHF
TGTGCCAGCAGCTTCGAGGAGATTAATTCACCCCTCCACTTT
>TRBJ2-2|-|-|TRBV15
CATSRDRPGELFF
TGTGCCACCAGCAGAGATCGACCCGGGGAGCTGTTTTTT
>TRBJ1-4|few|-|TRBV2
CASRGSGAGNEKLFF
TGTGCCAGCAGGGGAAGTGGGGCAGGTAATGAAAAACTGTTTTTT
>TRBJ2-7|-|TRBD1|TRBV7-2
CASSIRDRGQEQYF
TGTGCCAGCAGCATCCGGGACAGGGGGCAAGAGCAGTACTTC
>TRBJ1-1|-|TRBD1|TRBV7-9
CASSPGTGGTEAFF
TGTGCCAGCAGCCCCGGGACAGGGGGGACTGAAGCTTTCTTT
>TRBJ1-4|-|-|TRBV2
CASRGVADTEKLFF
TGTGCCAGCAGGGGAGTAGCCGACACTGAAAAACTGTTTTTT
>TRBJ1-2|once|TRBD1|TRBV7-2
CASSLARTGGANYGYTF
TGTGCCAGCAGCTTAGCCCGGACAGGGGGCGCCAACTATGGCTACACCTTC
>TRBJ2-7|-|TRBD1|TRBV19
CASTPGTGNLEQYF
TGTGCCAGTACCCCCGGGACAGGGAATCTAGAGCAGTACTTC
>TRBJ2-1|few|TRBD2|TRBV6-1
CASSEGGGGNEQFF
TGTGCCAGCAGTGAGGGGGGGGGTGGTAATGAGCAGTTCTTC
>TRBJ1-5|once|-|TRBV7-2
CASSLNHQPQHF
TGTGCCAGCAGCTTAAATCATCAGCCCCAGCATTTT
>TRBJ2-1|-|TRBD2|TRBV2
CASTRRLAGYNEQFF
TGTGCCAGCACCCGTCGACTAGCGGGATACAATGAGCAGTTCTTC
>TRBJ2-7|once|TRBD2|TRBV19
CASRGLAGGSYEQYF
TGTGCCAGTAGGGGACTAGCGGGAGGCTCCTACGAGCAGTACTTC
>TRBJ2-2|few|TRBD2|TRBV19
CASSINPLANANTGELFF
TGTGCCAGTAGTATAAACCCACTAGCGAACGCGAACACCGGGGAGCTGTTTTTT
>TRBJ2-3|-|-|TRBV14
CASSQDGITRTDTQYF
TGTGCCAGCAGCCAAGACGGTATTACCCGCACAGATACGCAGTATTTT
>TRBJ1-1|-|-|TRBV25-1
CASSEFWGNTEAFF
TGTGCCAGCAGTGAATTCTGGGGGAACACTGAAGCTTTCTTT